The 15 T cell receptor beta chains in this list originate from one sample, sequenced in a study of low-dose radiotherapy and immunotherapy resistance in tumors. First-strand cDNA relied on TRAV- and TRBV-specific primers spanning alpha and beta chains. Both a constant-region primer and a V-primer adapter served to amplify TCRs across roughly 22 PCR cycles. TCRdb re-called the reads through MiXCR, storing one row per CDR3 protein. The sample lists about 80,000 distinct CDR3 sequences; roughly 17% were seen once. Time point specified: after trial treatment. Treatment in this sample: LDRT plus nivolumab, ipilimumab, low-dose cyclophosphamide and aspirin (RACIN trial). Sequences were derived from PBMCs, sampled after low-dose radiotherapy plus immunotherapy. These receptors came from a male donor with prostate cancer.

This clonotype was observed at least ten times. The rearrangement links TRBV7-2 to TRBJ2-1; D possibly corresponds to TRBD2 (5 bases). CDR1 and CDR2 (germline): SGHTA, FQGNSA. This CDR3 is built from 15 residues. V was cut by 2 bases and J by 1 base, with 9 bases left in between. CDR3 residues: CASSLSRGSYNEQFF. DNA of the CDR3: TGTGCCAGCAGCTTATCTCGGGGATCCTACAATGAGCAGTTCTTC. Using reference TRBV7-2 and TRBJ2-1 for the parts outside the CDR3, the full variable domain is GAGVSQSPSNKVTEKGKDVELRCDPISGHTALYWYRQSLGQGLEFLIYFQGNSAPDKSGLPSDRFSAERTGGSVSTLTIQRTQQEDSAVYLCASSLSRGSYNEQFFGPGTRLTVL.

This clonotype came up many times. The gene calls are TRBV12-3 or TRBV12-4 and TRBJ1-1; 8 bases map to TRBD1. The CDR3 spans 14 residues. Unmatched junction bases numbered 8, after V lost 5 bases and J lost 6 bases. The CDR3 reads CASSPTGVVPEAFF. The CDR3 DNA follows: TGTGCCAGCAGTCCGACAGGGGTGGTACCTGAAGCTTTCTTT.

This clonotype was seen repeatedly, ten times or more. The V and J genes are TRBV3-1 and TRBJ2-7, with TRBD2 matching 9 bases. V lost 1 base, J lost 5 bases, and 3 bases stayed unmatched. The CDR3 contains 14 residues. Germline CDR1 is LGHDT and CDR2 is YNNKEL (reference sequence). The CDR3 here is CASSQVAGENEQYF. CDR3 coding DNA: TGTGCCAGCAGCCAAGTAGCGGGAGAAAACGAGCAGTACTTC.

The chain joins TRBV15 to TRBJ2-4; D is undetermined. V was trimmed by 0 bases and J by 9 bases, leaving 12 bases between them. This CDR3 comprises 14 residues. CDR1 and CDR2 (germline): LNHNV, YYDKDF (reference sequence). CDR3 in amino acids: CATSRDQQLGIQYF. The CDR3 DNA is TGTGCCACCAGCAGAGATCAACAGCTGGGCATTCAGTACTTC.

This clonotype came up many times. V gene TRBV20-1 combines with J gene TRBJ2-6; 8 nucleotides match TRBD1. In germline, CDR1 is DFQATT, CDR2 SNEGSKA (reference sequence). The junction had 17 bases not matched to a gene; V was cut back by 5 bases and J by 2 bases. The CDR3 loop spans 19 amino acids. The DNA of the CDR3 is TGCAGTGCTTATCGACAGGGGACTTTAATACGAGCTGGGGCCAACGTCCTGACTTTC. As protein: CSAYRQGTLIRAGANVLTF.

This clonotype was found many times. The chain carries TRBV6-2 or TRBV6-3 and TRBJ2-2; possibly TRBD1 for D (5 bases). This CDR3 is built from 19 residues. V was shortened by 5 bases and J by 0 bases, with 22 bases between the two germline ends. CDR1 is MNHEY, CDR2 SVGEGT, per germline. The chain's CDR3 is CASSERRGLATPNTGELFF. The CDR3 DNA reads as TGTGCCAGCAGTGAAAGAAGGGGTCTCGCAACTCCGAACACCGGGGAGCTGTTTTTT.

At least ten counts were recorded for this clonotype. The chain is built from TRBV11-2 and TRBJ2-7; D ambiguous. The CDR3 is 16 amino acids. Per germline, CDR1 SGHAT and CDR2 FQNNGV. Trimming took 4 bases from V and 3 from J, leaving 19 bases between them. CDR3 residues: CASSSALDTSVYEQYF. The CDR3 DNA reads TGTGCCAGCAGCTCCGCCCTAGACACGTCGGTCTACGAGCAGTACTTC.

This clonotype was seen at least ten times. The gene calls are TRBV7-2 and TRBJ2-5; 12 bases line up with TRBD1. The CDR3 is made up of 16 amino acids. Trimming at V came to 5 bases and at J to 4 bases, leaving 8 bases not matched to a gene. The V gene's germline CDR1 is SGHTA and CDR2 FQGNSA. The CDR3 sequence is CASSAVGQGARETQYF. CDR3 nucleotide sequence: TGTGCCAGCAGCGCTGTGGGACAGGGGGCCAGAGAGACCCAGTACTTC.

This clonotype came up many times. The chain combines TRBV25-1 with TRBJ2-2, with 9 bases matching TRBD1. CDR3 length: 18 residues. Per the germline V gene, CDR1 is MGHDK and CDR2 is SYGVNS. Trimming took 5 bases from V and 6 from J; bases not matched to a gene: 16. The CDR3 loop reads CASSTGQQGAKPPGELFF. DNA for the CDR3: TGTGCCAGCAGTACTGGGCAACAGGGGGCAAAACCCCCCGGGGAGCTGTTTTTT.

At least ten counts were recorded for this clonotype. This chain uses TRBV6-2 or TRBV6-3 with TRBJ1-1; D not resolved. The CDR3 totals 12 residues. V lost 3 bases to trimming and J lost 11 bases, with 13 bases between them. CDR1 is MNHEY and CDR2 is SVGEGT in the germline V gene. The CDR3 bases are TGTGCCAGCAGTTATGCCACGGGCCGGGCTTTCTTT. Translation gives CASSYATGRAFF.

This clonotype was seen many times. The rearrangement joins TRBV18 to TRBJ2-5; 7 bases match TRBD1. Germline CDR1 reads KGHSH; CDR2 reads LQKENI. CDR3 length: 14 residues. V trimming: 3 bases; J trimming: 5 bases; junction bases outside the gene matches: 6. The CDR3 DNA reads as TGTGCCAGCTCACCCCCCGGACAGGCGGAGACCCAGTACTTC. It is translated as CASSPPGQAETQYF.

The table lists this clonotype with many counts. The V call is TRBV6-6, the J call TRBJ2-7; 9 positions agree with TRBD1. The trim removed 6 bases at V and 5 bases at J, leaving 5 bases unmatched. The CDR3 covers 13 residues. In germline, CDR1 is MNHNY, CDR2 SVGAGI (reference sequence). This chain's CDR3 is CASRGQGIDEQYF. CDR3 in DNA: TGTGCCAGCAGGGGACAGGGTATCGACGAGCAGTACTTC.

The chain recombines TRBV24-1 with TRBJ2-5; 9 bases agree with TRBD1. Germline values: CDR1 KGHDR, CDR2 SFDVKD. The CDR3 sequence is 14 residues long. Trimming removed 2 bases from V and 3 bases from J; junction bases left unmatched: 0. DNA of the CDR3: TGTGCCACCAGTGATTGGGACAGGGAAGAGACCCAGTACTTC. Its translation is CATSDWDREETQYF.

In this sample, this clonotype turned up many times. This sequence joins TRBV7-2 and TRBJ2-2; no reliable D call. V was cut by 5 bases and J by 1 base, with 11 bases left in between. Germline-derived CDR1 and CDR2 are SGHTA and FQGNSA. The CDR3 consists of 15 residues. The CDR3 nucleotides read TGTGCCAGCAGCAGGAACTGGGGGAACACCGGGGAGCTGTTTTTT. Translated, it gives CASSRNWGNTGELFF. Drawing the rest from reference TRBV7-2 and TRBJ2-2, the complete variable domain is GAGVSQSPSNKVTEKGKDVELRCDPISGHTALYWYRQSLGQGLEFLIYFQGNSAPDKSGLPSDRFSAERTGGSVSTLTIQRTQQEDSAVYLCASSRNWGNTGELFFGEGSRLTVL.

Points on this clonotype: One base separates it from a far larger clone, so it is likely a read error. The chain uses TRBV14 and TRBJ2-7; D gene unclear. CDR1 is SGHDN, CDR2 FVKESK, per germline. This CDR3 region has 16 residues. V was trimmed by 0 bases and J by 7 bases, leaving 19 bases between them. As DNA, the CDR3 is TGTGCCAGCAGCCAAGATCTGCAGAGCTCCTACAATGAGCAGTACTTC. Translated: CASSQDLQSSYNEQYF.